These 28 T cell receptor beta chains were sequenced from one sample in a study of T cells in tumors after PD-1 blockade. Profiled with immunoSEQ multiplex PCR; TCRdb holds only in-frame clones, not every one. In the table there are more than 40,000 clones, 70% to 85% of which are singletons. Sequencing was performed on PBMCs, taken before anti-PD-1 therapy. The receptors come from a human donor with advanced basal cell or squamous cell carcinoma (not recorded which).

The genes are TRBV7-8 and TRBJ1-1; D not certain. CDR3 length: 17 amino acids. Trimming took off 4 bases at V and 4 bases at J, with 22 bases between the two ends. CDR1 is SGHVS, CDR2 FQNEAQ, per germline. Written as DNA, the CDR3 is TGTGCCAGCAGCTATATAAGAGGAGGGAGTAGGTTCACTGAAGCTTTCTTT. This translates into CASSYIRGGSRFTEAFF.

Written as DNA, the CDR3 is TGCGCCAGCAGCTGGGGGGCGGGTATGGAGACCCAGTACTTC. Translation gives CASSWGAGMETQYF. The chain couples TRBV5-1 to TRBJ2-5; possibly TRBD1 or TRBD2 for D (6 bases each). The V gene's germline CDR1 is SGHRS and CDR2 YFSETQ. The CDR3 runs 14 residues. Trimming took 3 bases from V and 5 from J, leaving 14 bases between them.

The chain joins TRBV6-1 to TRBJ2-1; 7 bases map to TRBD2. The CDR3 runs to 13 residues. V shed 3 bases, J shed 8 bases, and the junction held 4 bases outside the gene matches. Germline CDR1 is MNHNS and CDR2 is SASEGT. CDR3 in amino acids: CASSDTSVDEQFF. In DNA, the CDR3 is TGTGCCAGCAGTGATACTAGCGTCGATGAGCAGTTCTTC.

The rearrangement links TRBV5-1 to TRBJ2-1; 8 bases fit TRBD2. V was clipped by 7 bases and J by 2 bases; unmatched bases: 5. There are 14 residues in the CDR3. Germline values: CDR1 SGHRS, CDR2 YFSETQ. CDR3 loop: CASEAGGPYNEQFF. DNA for the CDR3: TGCGCCAGCGAGGCGGGAGGCCCCTACAATGAGCAGTTCTTC.

This clone has ten or more counts. The chain carries TRBV5-6 and TRBJ2-7; D is uncertain. The CDR3 extends over 13 amino acids. V shed 4 bases and J shed 1 base, with 9 bases lying between them. Germline values: CDR1 SGHDT, CDR2 YYEEEE. This chain's CDR3 is CASSRQASYEQYF. CDR3 DNA: TGTGCCAGCAGCCGTCAGGCTTCCTACGAGCAGTACTTC.

V and J are TRBV23-1 and TRBJ2-7; 7 nucleotides match TRBD1. TRBV23-1 is treated as an ORF (open reading frame) with a function not yet certain. V lost 6 bases to trimming and J lost 2 bases; unmatched junction nucleotides: 19. CDR3 size: 18 residues. As DNA, the CDR3 is TGCGCCAGCAGCCCCACGCCGGGACAGACCATAATAACCTACGAGCAGTACTTC. Translating it yields CASSPTPGQTIITYEQYF.

This clone was detected a few times. This chain joins TRBV5-6 and TRBJ1-5; D not resolved. Germline values: CDR1 SGHDT, CDR2 YYEEEE. This CDR3 region has 15 residues. Trimming cost V 4 bases and J 0 bases, with 11 bases left between them. The CDR3 reads CASSNGLTSNQPQHF. The CDR3, as DNA: TGTGCCAGCAGCAACGGACTGACTAGCAATCAGCCCCAGCATTTT.

The chain's CDR3 is CASSYPTGVSTDTQYF. CDR3 coding DNA: TGTGCCAGCAGTTACCCGACAGGGGTCTCCACAGATACGCAGTATTTT. The rearrangement joins TRBV6-6 to TRBJ2-3, with 8 bases that match TRBD1. Trimming at V came to 2 bases and at J to 2 bases, leaving 6 bases not matched to a gene. The CDR3 is made up of 16 amino acids. The germline CDR1 and CDR2 sequences are MNHNY and SVGAGI (reference sequence).

The chain joins TRBV5-1 to TRBJ1-2; 9 bases align to TRBD1. V was clipped by 0 bases and J by 4 bases; unmatched bases: 1. Germline CDR1 SGHRS, CDR2 YFSETQ. The CDR3 is 14 amino acids. DNA for the CDR3: TGCGCCAGCAGCTTGGGACAGGGGGTCTATGGCTACACCTTC. This gives the protein CASSLGQGVYGYTF.

This chain connects TRBV6-2 or TRBV6-3 to TRBJ1-1; 8 bases fit TRBD1. Germline V gene data show CDR1 as MNHEY and CDR2 as SVGEGT. V trimming: 5 bases; J trimming: 5 bases; junction bases outside the gene matches: 1. This CDR3 region has 12 residues. The CDR3 DNA follows: TGTGCCAGCAGTACAGGGGGTACTGAAGCTTTCTTT. Translated: CASSTGGTEAFF.

V and J are TRBV7-9 and TRBJ2-7, with D hard to call. CDR3 length: 12 residues. Germline CDR1 is SEHNR and CDR2 is FQNEAQ (reference sequence). Trimming took off 4 bases at V and 2 bases at J, with 6 bases between the two ends. CDR3 DNA sequence: TGTGCCAGCAGCTCCCGACCCTACGAGCAGTACTTC. It codes for CASSSRPYEQYF.

This chain links TRBV6-4 with TRBJ1-1; perhaps TRBD1 as D (6 bases). Germline values: CDR1 MRHNA, CDR2 SNTAGT. This CDR3 comprises 14 residues. The V end was cut by 8 bases, the J end by 1 base, with 14 bases between. CDR3 DNA sequence: TGTGCCAGCCGGGACACCTCATGGAACACTGAAGCTTTCTTT. This gives the protein CASRDTSWNTEAFF.

J is TRBJ2-2 and V is TRBV4-1; D might be TRBD1 (5 bases). The V gene lost 5 bases and the J gene lost 6 bases, with 13 bases spanning the gap. CDR3 length equals 14 residues. Germline CDR1 is MGHRA and CDR2 is YSYEKL. CDR3 bases: TGCGCCAGCAGCGACAGACATTTCGCCGGGGAGCTGTTTTTT. Translated, it gives CASSDRHFAGELFF.

V usage is TRBV10-2 and J usage is TRBJ2-5, with D possibly being TRBD1 or TRBD2 (5 bases each). Trimming removed 10 bases at V and 3 bases at J, with 12 bases between. This CDR3 contains 12 residues. CDR1 is WSHSY, CDR2 SAAADI, per germline. In DNA form, the CDR3 reads TGCGCCACCTGGGGGATGGAAGAGACCCAGTACTTC. Translating it yields CATWGMEETQYF.

By proportion, this clone is medium-sized. The chain couples TRBV6-5 to TRBJ1-1, with D possibly matching TRBD1 (5 bases). Germline CDR1 and CDR2: MNHEY and SVGAGI. Deletions cut 0 bases from V and 4 bases from J, with 15 bases between. The CDR3 runs to 16 residues. The DNA for the CDR3 is TGTGCCAGCAGTTACTCTACGGCCAGGGTATCCACTGAAGCTTTCTTT. Its translation is CASSYSTARVSTEAFF.

This chain links TRBV5-4 with TRBJ2-7, with 7 nucleotides matching TRBD1. Germline V gene lookup returns CDR1 SGHNT and CDR2 YYREEE (reference sequence). The J segment lost 2 bases and the V segment lost 3 bases, leaving 5 bases of the junction unmatched. The length of the CDR3 is 14 residues. CDR3 residues: CASSYGTDTYEQYF. As DNA, the CDR3 is TGTGCCAGCAGCTATGGGACAGACACCTACGAGCAGTACTTC.

This clone occurred a few times. This rearrangement joins TRBV7-9 to TRBJ2-2; D assignment may be TRBD1 or TRBD2 (5 bases each). Germline loops: CDR1 SEHNR, CDR2 FQNEAQ (reference sequence). The CDR3 is made up of 14 amino acids. The V end was cut by 8 bases, the J end by 4 bases, with 14 bases between. CDR3 sequence (DNA): TGTGCCAGCTACGGAACTAGGGGCACCGGGGAGCTGTTTTTT. This gives the protein CASYGTRGTGELFF. Looking up the rest from reference TRBV7-9 and TRBJ2-2 gives the full variable domain: DTGVSQNPRHKITKRGQNVTFRCDPISEHNRLYWYRQTLGQGPEFLTYFQNEAQLEKSRLLSDRFSAERPKGSFSTLEIQRTEQGDSAMYLCASYGTRGTGELFFGEGSRLTVL.

V and J are TRBV19 and TRBJ2-3, with 10 bases lining up with TRBD2. J lost 0 bases, V lost 5 bases, and 2 bases had no gene match. CDR1 LNHDA and CDR2 SQIVND come from the germline V gene (reference sequence). The CDR3 consists of 15 residues. DNA of the CDR3: TGTGCCAGTAGTGTGACTAGCGGGAGCACAGATACGCAGTATTTT. Translation: CASSVTSGSTDTQYF.

The V gene is TRBV5-1, the J gene TRBJ2-3, with 11 nucleotides matching TRBD2. V was pared by 4 bases and J by 5 bases, with 9 bases of the junction left unmatched. Germline V gene data show CDR1 as SGHRS and CDR2 as YFSETQ. This CDR3 is built from 16 residues. CDR3 coding DNA: TGCGCCAGCAGCCCCCGAGGGCTAGCGGGGGGAGATACGCAGTATTTT. Protein: CASSPRGLAGGDTQYF.

This rearrangement joins TRBV6-6 to TRBJ1-6; unclear D gene. Germline values: CDR1 MNHNY, CDR2 SVGAGI (reference sequence). V lost 6 bases to trimming and J lost 6 bases, with 15 bases between them. The CDR3 contains 15 residues. CDR3 sequence (DNA): TGTGCCAGCAGACCGCTGCGGGCGTCTAATTCACCCCTCCACTTT. Protein: CASRPLRASNSPLHF.

The CDR3 DNA follows: TGTGCCAGCAGTTTATCCCCACAGGGATCACCCCTCCACTTT. Protein product: CASSLSPQGSPLHF. This chain links TRBV27 with TRBJ1-6; D is possibly TRBD1 (6 bases). From germline, CDR1 is MNHEY and CDR2 SMNVEV (reference sequence). The germline V and J ends were trimmed by 0 bases and 10 bases, with 10 bases remaining between them. The CDR3 consists of 14 residues.

This rearrangement joins TRBV29-1 to TRBJ1-2; TRBD1 matches 8 bases. CDR3 size: 13 residues. The junction had 10 bases not matched to a gene; V was cut back by 7 bases and J by 6 bases. Looked up from germline, CDR1 is SQVTM and CDR2 is ANQGSEA. This CDR3 reads CSAQGAGVDGYTF. Written as DNA, the CDR3 is TGCAGCGCCCAGGGGGCGGGGGTGGATGGCTACACCTTC.

J is TRBJ1-2 and V is TRBV27, with TRBD1 identical over 7 bases. V gave up 6 bases and J gave up 7 bases; unmatched junction bases: 5. The CDR3 is 12 amino acids. Germline V gives CDR1 MNHEY, CDR2 SMNVEV (reference sequence). In DNA form, the CDR3 reads TGTGCCAGCAGGACCCAGGGGGGTGGCTACACCTTC. It yields the protein CASRTQGGGYTF.

This chain uses TRBV6-5 with TRBJ1-5, with a weak D call TRBD1 (5 bases). The CDR3 length is 14 residues. Germline V gene sequence: CDR1 MNHEY, CDR2 SVGAGI. Deletions cut 5 bases from V and 3 bases from J, with 11 bases between. The CDR3 is CASSPRGPNQPQHF. The CDR3 nucleotides read TGTGCCAGCAGTCCGAGGGGACCCAATCAGCCCCAGCATTTT.

The genes are TRBV6-1 and TRBJ2-1, with D perhaps matching TRBD2 (6 bases). The V gene's germline CDR1 is MNHNS and CDR2 SASEGT. The CDR3 covers 15 residues. V lost 2 bases to trimming and J lost 8 bases, with 16 bases between them. The CDR3 bases are TGTGCCAGCAGTGAATTCGCGGGGTCCTGGGATGAGCAGTTCTTC. Translating it yields CASSEFAGSWDEQFF.

The V gene is TRBV7-2, the J gene TRBJ1-3; D might be TRBD1 (6 bases). The V end lost 3 bases, the J end lost 4 bases, and 13 bases lay between the germline ends. Germline assignment: CDR1 SGHTA and CDR2 FQGNSA. This CDR3 has 15 amino acids. CDR3 coding DNA: TGTGCCAGCAGCTTTTTGGGGGCGAAAGGAAACACCATATATTTT. This sequence encodes CASSFLGAKGNTIYF.

This clone was seen a handful of times. This CDR3 reads CASKERKAGELFF. The DNA for the CDR3 is TGTGCCAGCAAGGAGAGGAAGGCCGGGGAGCTGTTTTTT. The rearrangement uses TRBV6-1 and TRBJ2-2; no definite D call. Per the germline V gene, CDR1 is MNHNS and CDR2 is SASEGT. The V end lost 7 bases, the J end lost 6 bases, and 12 bases lay between the germline ends. This CDR3 has 13 amino acids.

This clone turned up a few times. This chain connects TRBV15 to TRBJ1-1, with 7 nucleotides matching TRBD1. With V trimmed by 3 bases and J by 2 bases, 6 bases remained unmatched. The CDR3 loop spans 15 amino acids. The V gene's germline CDR1 is LNHNV and CDR2 YYDKDF (reference sequence). Written as DNA, the CDR3 is TGTGCCACCAGCAGCCAGGGGGGAACCAACACTGAAGCTTTCTTT. Its protein product is CATSSQGGTNTEAFF.